The rows below give T cell receptor beta chains drawn from one sample of a study of T cell repertoires in cytomegalovirus infection. Their target antigens are unknown. TCRdb used MiXCR to reprocess the reads, holding one entry per CDR3 protein. The sample consists of approximately 1,000,000 distinct CDR3 sequences, approximately 30% of them appearing once. The starting material was cultured CD8+ T cells from PBMCs, obtained from culture after CMV antigen stimulation. Source of these receptors: a human donor in good health (CMV status not recorded). Some clones in this sample may be carry-over from other donors' samples. CDR3s include the opening cysteine and the closing phenylalanine or tryptophan. A D gene is named only where the DNA matches it firmly. Only part of the rows carry a size: once, few, many, or a class if the clone is expanded.

J	V	D	size	CDR3	DNA
TRBJ2-4	TRBV11-1	TRBD1	.	CASSLAGGGKNIQYF	TGTGCCAGCAGCTTAGCAGGGGGCGGCAAAAACATTCAGTACTTC
TRBJ2-1	TRBV19	.	many	CASSIRYNEQFF	TGTGCCAGTAGTATTCGGTACAATGAGCAGTTCTTC
TRBJ2-1	TRBV6-6	.	.	CASIRGWNNYNEQFF	TGTGCCAGCATCCGAGGCTGGAACAATTACAATGAGCAGTTCTTC
TRBJ1-1	TRBV6-1	.	.	CASSEEPTENAEAFF	TGTGCCAGCAGTGAAGAGCCGACGGAAAACGCTGAAGCTTTCTTT
TRBJ1-2	TRBV2	.	.	CASSEVLGVYGYTF	TGTGCCAGCAGTGAAGTTCTAGGGGTCTATGGCTACACCTTC
TRBJ2-4	TRBV5-5	TRBD2	.	CASSKGPLWEGKAKNIQYF	TGTGCCAGCAGCAAAGGCCCACTCTGGGAGGGAAAAGCCAAAAACATTCAGTACTTC
TRBJ1-1	TRBV19	.	.	CASTATLYMNTEAFF	TGTGCCAGTACCGCAACCCTTTACATGAACACTGAAGCTTTCTTT
TRBJ2-1	TRBV27	.	many	CASSFHPTYNEQFF	TGTGCCAGCAGTTTCCATCCAACCTACAATGAGCAGTTCTTC
TRBJ2-2	TRBV4-1	TRBD2	.	CASSGMGTRRLNTGELFF	TGTGCCAGCAGCGGCATGGGGACTAGGAGGTTGAACACCGGGGAGCTGTTTTTT
TRBJ2-1	TRBV6-1	.	.	CASSEWAWNEQFF	TGTGCCAGCAGTGAATGGGCCTGGAATGAGCAGTTCTTC
TRBJ2-2	TRBV20-1	.	.	CSARGAFFAGELFF	TGCAGTGCTAGGGGGGCATTTTTCGCCGGGGAGCTGTTTTTT
TRBJ2-7	TRBV20-1	.	.	CSAPNLGSIDEQYF	TGCAGTGCTCCGAATCTAGGTAGTATAGACGAGCAGTACTTC
TRBJ2-5	TRBV7-9	.	.	CASSLVVRTQYF	TGTGCCAGCAGCTTAGTGGTGAGGACCCAGTACTTC